One sample yielded the 14 T cell receptor beta chains listed below, sequenced in a study of cytomegalovirus exposure and HLA in healthy donors. The study ran its PCR with 60 Vbeta and 13 Jbeta primers. Sequencing was performed with immunoSEQ multiplex PCR; in TCRdb, only in-frame clones are kept and a portion is missing. This table has over 150,000 clones, 75% to 90% appearing once. The specimen was PBMCs. The receptor set was obtained from a man aged 30-40 years in good health and CMV-seronegative.

The rearrangement joins TRBV7-7 to TRBJ2-2; 7 nucleotides align to TRBD2. Germline CDR1 is SSHAT and CDR2 is FNYEAQ (reference sequence). CDR3 size: 13 residues. With V trimmed by 8 bases and J by 7 bases, 7 bases remained unmatched. The DNA for the CDR3 is TGTGCCAGCCGGGGCGTAGCGGGCGGGGAGCTGTTTTTT. Residues: CASRGVAGGELFF. The full variable domain, with the rest looked up from reference TRBV7-7 and TRBJ2-2, is GAGVSQSPRYKVTKRGQDVTLRCDPISSHATLYWYQQALGQGPEFLTYFNYEAQPDKSGLPSDRFSAERPEGSISTLTIQRTEQRDSAMYRCASRGVAGGELFFGEGSRLTVL.

A note on this clone: One end of the junction is discordant with germline, which a read error may explain. The J gene is TRBJ2-3, the V gene TRBV7-9, with D unclear. The CDR3 is 13 residues long. CDR1 SEHNR and CDR2 FQNEAQ come from the germline V gene (reference sequence). This chain's CDR3 is CSSSSGPRPTQYF. Written as DNA, the CDR3 is TGTTCCAGCAGTTCAGGTCCTCGCCCTACGCAGTATTTT.

The chain uses TRBV9 and TRBJ1-5, with TRBD1 matching over 7 bases. Germline CDR1 SGDLS, CDR2 YYNGEE. This CDR3 is built from 14 residues. Trimming cost V 3 bases and J 6 bases; bases outside gene matches: 6. The CDR3 DNA sequence: TGTGCCAGCAGCGAGACAGGGTCGGGTCAGCCCCAGCATTTT. This codes for CASSETGSGQPQHF. The variable domain in full, completed from reference TRBV9 and TRBJ1-5, reads DSGVTQTPKHLITATGQRVTLRCSPRSGDLSVYWYQQSLDQGLQFLIQYYNGEERAKGNILERFSAQQFPDLHSELNLSSLELGDSALYFCASSETGSGQPQHFGDGTRLSIL.

This clone was seen only a few times. The rearrangement links TRBV18 to TRBJ2-5, with unresolved D. The germline CDR1 and CDR2 sequences are KGHSH and LQKENI. The ends were cut back, 3 bases at V and 3 bases at J, with 5 bases in the middle. The CDR3 loop spans 12 amino acids. CDR3 in DNA: TGTGCCAGCTCACCGACTGAAGAGACCCAGTACTTC. This codes for CASSPTEETQYF.

The chain links TRBV10-3 to TRBJ1-5; a possible D gene is TRBD1 (5 bases). Between the trimmed V and J ends, which lost 10 bases and 11 bases, there was a span of 36 bases. The CDR3 is made up of 18 amino acids. The germline CDR1 and CDR2 sequences are ENHRY and SYGVKD. CDR3 bases: TGTGCCACCGTCGATTCAAGCCGTCCCGGGGCGGGACCCGGGGCCCAGCATTTT. Its protein product is CATVDSSRPGAGPGAQHF.

J is TRBJ1-2 and V is TRBV7-9, with unresolved D. The V gene's germline CDR1 is SEHNR and CDR2 FQNEAQ (reference sequence). This CDR3 spans 12 amino acids. V was clipped by 1 base and J by 5 bases, with 5 bases between them. DNA of the CDR3: TGTGCCAGCAGCTTAGGAGGGTATGGCTACACCTTC. This encodes CASSLGGYGYTF.

This chain joins TRBV29-1 and TRBJ2-5; 8 positions match TRBD1. J was trimmed by 1 base and V by 7 bases; bases with no gene match: 11. This CDR3 contains 15 residues. CDR1 is SQVTM and CDR2 is ANQGSEA in the germline V gene. CDR3 in amino acids: CSGAGTGDFQETQYF. As DNA, the CDR3 is TGCAGCGGGGCCGGGACAGGCGATTTCCAAGAGACCCAGTACTTC. Based on the CDR3 plus reference TRBV29-1 and TRBJ2-5, the full variable domain is SAVISQKPSRDICQRGTSLTIQCQVDSQVTMMFWYRQQPGQSLTLIATANQGSEATYESGFVIDKFPISRPNLTFSTLTVSNMSPEDSSIYLCSGAGTGDFQETQYFGPGTRLLVL.

CDR3 coding DNA: TGTGCCAGCACCCCCCGAGGGGCAGGGGGGGAGCAGTACTTC. This encodes CASTPRGAGGEQYF. The chain joins TRBV19 to TRBJ2-7; possibly TRBD1 for D (7 bases). Trimming left V 9 bases short and J 7 bases short, with 22 bases between. The CDR3 runs to 14 residues. Germline loops: CDR1 LNHDA, CDR2 SQIVND (reference sequence).

This chain connects TRBV29-1 to TRBJ1-2; D is ambiguous. The CDR3 totals 13 residues. V lost 4 bases to trimming and J lost 1 base, with 10 bases between them. Germline loops: CDR1 SQVTM, CDR2 ANQGSEA. The CDR3 sequence: CSVGPDFNYGYTF. In DNA form, the CDR3 reads TGCAGCGTTGGCCCAGACTTTAACTATGGCTACACCTTC.

The chain combines TRBV5-1 with TRBJ2-1; D perhaps matches TRBD2 (5 bases). The germline gives CDR1 SGHRS, CDR2 YFSETQ. The CDR3 covers 15 residues. V lost 0 bases, J lost 5 bases, and 12 bases lay in between. The CDR3 spells CASSLVSGADNEQFF. The CDR3, as DNA: TGCGCCAGCAGCTTGGTGAGCGGAGCAGACAATGAGCAGTTCTTC.

This clone was recorded once. The chain has TRBV7-6 and TRBJ2-3, with D possibly matching TRBD2 (5 bases). Trimming cost V 5 bases and J 6 bases, with 15 bases left between them. This CDR3 contains 14 residues. Germline CDR1 is SGHVS and CDR2 is FNYEAQ. The DNA of the CDR3 is TGTGCCAGCAGCCGGGAATTTGCAATTGATACGCAGTATTTT. Its translation: CASSREFAIDTQYF.

The chain couples TRBV4-1 to TRBJ1-4; no clear D. This CDR3 is 14 amino acids long. V gave up 3 bases and J gave up 4 bases, with 9 bases separating them. Germline-derived CDR1 and CDR2 are MGHRA and YSYEKL. CDR3 bases: TGCGCCAGCAGCCATCAAGGCGGTAATGAAAAACTGTTTTTT. It translates to CASSHQGGNEKLFF.

This rearrangement joins TRBV7-6 to TRBJ2-5; 11 nucleotides align to TRBD1. This CDR3 has 15 residues. V was pared by 3 bases and J by 5 bases, with 5 bases of the junction left unmatched. CDR1 is SGHVS, CDR2 FNYEAQ, per germline. CDR3 sequence (DNA): TGTGCCAGCAGCTTGTGGGACAGGGGGTGGGAGACCCAGTACTTC. It encodes CASSLWDRGWETQYF.

This chain uses TRBV29-1 with TRBJ2-2; D possibly corresponds to TRBD1 (5 bases). CDR3 length equals 15 residues. The ends were cut back, 2 bases at V and 0 bases at J, with 10 bases in the middle. Looked up from germline, CDR1 is SQVTM and CDR2 is ANQGSEA. The CDR3 coding sequence is TGCAGCGTTGAACCCCAGGGATCGAACACCGGGGAGCTGTTTTTT. Residues: CSVEPQGSNTGELFF.